These T cell receptor beta chains were read from a single sample in a study of cytomegalovirus exposure and HLA in healthy donors. Sequenced by immunoSEQ multiplex PCR; TCRdb stores in-frame clones only, minus some. Of approximately 100,000 clones listed, under 95% are singletons. The sequenced material came from PBMCs. The receptors derive from a woman aged 30 to 39 in good health and CMV-seropositive. CDR3s leave out the opening cysteine and the closing phenylalanine or tryptophan.

TRBV19,ASSARGSGSWETQY
TRBV5-4,ASSPSPRASSYEQY
TRBV29-1,SHGGTSGIYNEQF
TRBV5-6,ASRGWTGGKREQY
TRBV19,ASSTSGTRYEQF
TRBV19,ASSRGQYQETQY
TRBV2,ASSGTSGYNEQF
TRBV30,AWSVRLHWDRDRGQPQH
TRBV4-2,ASSPRLTSGSYNEQF
TRBV27,ASGLGGGAEAF
TRBV6-6,ASREGANYGYT
TRBV5-4,ASSLVGANYGYT
TRBV14,ASSQDTSGYTGELF
TRBV25-1,AASSPNRGNEQF
TRBV7-2,ASSLVTLAGGSYNEQF
TRBV28,ASIDRGDGYT
TRBV4-3,ASSQDTPGLGSYNEQF
TRBV29-1,SAQQGIHEQF
TRBV4-1,ASSLDRDRGRVEQF